This entry lists 12 T cell receptor beta chains sequenced from one sample in a study of beta chain features in type 1 diabetes. Since all of the isolated RNA was reverse transcribed, expressed TCRB transcripts were what got sequenced. TCRdb's copy holds only in-frame clones and misses some; the assay was immunoSEQ multiplex PCR. The sample lists about 240,000 clones; 27% were seen once. The sequenced material came from central memory CD4+ T cells from blood. These receptors were collected from a man between 25 and 39 years old in good health.

The V call is TRBV5-6, the J call TRBJ2-5; no definite D call. This CDR3 has 15 amino acids. CDR1 is SGHDT and CDR2 is YYEEEE in the germline V gene. The V and J ends lost 3 bases and 2 bases respectively, with 14 bases between them. The CDR3 spells CASSSPRQGQETQYF. The DNA for the CDR3 is TGTGCCAGCAGCTCCCCCAGACAAGGACAAGAGACCCAGTACTTC.

This clone was picked up a small number of times. V and J are TRBV16 and TRBJ1-1; 7 bases match TRBD1. Germline V CDR1 and CDR2: KGHSY, FQNENV. The CDR3 is 15 amino acids. J was trimmed by 3 bases and V by 4 bases; bases with no gene match: 8. CDR3 in amino acids: CASSPTTGAYTEAFF. The CDR3 DNA sequence: TGTGCCAGCAGCCCAACCACAGGGGCCTACACTGAAGCTTTCTTT.

The rearrangement uses TRBV4-3 and TRBJ1-2, with no clear D. Germline CDR1 and CDR2: LGHNA and YSLEER. Trimming shortened V by 1 base and J by 7 bases, and 16 bases separated the two germline ends. This CDR3 comprises 15 residues. CDR3 sequence: CASSQALGGFSGYTF. CDR3 bases: TGCGCCAGCAGCCAAGCCTTGGGCGGATTCTCTGGCTACACCTTC.

This sequence joins TRBV25-1 and TRBJ2-1; 11 bases are a match to TRBD2. The CDR3 contains 16 residues. CDR1 and CDR2 (germline): MGHDK, SYGVNS. J was trimmed by 4 bases and V by 5 bases; bases with no gene match: 7. The CDR3 is CASSTPGTSGYNEQFF. CDR3 bases: TGTGCCAGCAGTACACCCGGGACTAGCGGATACAATGAGCAGTTCTTC.

This chain joins TRBV19 and TRBJ1-1; D remains ambiguous. CDR1 LNHDA and CDR2 SQIVND come from the germline V gene (reference sequence). This CDR3 has 14 residues. V dropped 5 bases and J dropped 5 bases, with 15 bases sitting between them. CDR3 DNA sequence: TGTGCCAGTAGTCCGTCCTTCGTGTCGACTGAAGCTTTCTTT. It translates to CASSPSFVSTEAFF. Based on the CDR3 plus reference TRBV19 and TRBJ1-1, the full variable domain is DGGITQSPKYLFRKEGQNVTLSCEQNLNHDAMYWYRQDPGQGLRLIYYSQIVNDFQKGDIAEGYSVSREKKESFPLTVTSAQKNPTAFYLCASSPSFVSTEAFFGQGTRLTVV.

The chain joins TRBV7-7 to TRBJ2-3; 7 bases fit TRBD1. The germline CDR1 and CDR2 sequences are SSHAT and FNYEAQ (reference sequence). V gave up 5 bases and J gave up 1 base; unmatched junction bases: 3. The length of the CDR3 is 14 residues. CDR3 protein: CASSAGQGTDTQYF. The DNA of the CDR3 is TGTGCCAGCAGCGCCGGACAGGGCACAGATACGCAGTATTTT.

This chain uses TRBV9 with TRBJ2-2; no clear D gene. This CDR3 spans 12 amino acids. Germline loops: CDR1 SGDLS, CDR2 YYNGEE. V lost 4 bases and J 10 bases, leaving 11 bases between the germline ends. CDR3 residues: CASSPQWSELFF. The CDR3 DNA is TGTGCCAGCAGCCCCCAGTGGTCGGAGCTGTTTTTT.

For this clone: At one end, the junction sequence differs from germline, possibly due to a read error. CDR3 DNA: TGTGCCAGCAGTGTGGGTCCTAATTATGGCTACACCTTC. Translating gives CASSVGPNYGYTF. The V and J genes are TRBV2 and TRBJ1-2; D uncertain. This CDR3 region has 13 residues. Germline CDR1 and CDR2: SNHLY and FYNNEI.

For this clone: At one of its ends the junction is not consistent with the germline gene, which may arise from a read error. The V call is TRBV20-1, the J call TRBJ1-2; D gene unclear. CDR3 size: 11 residues. The germline V gene has CDR1 DFQATT and CDR2 SNEGSKA (reference sequence). CDR3 loop: CCARGLYGYTF. Written as DNA, the CDR3 is TGCTGTGCTAGAGGTTTATATGGCTACACCTTC.

This clone was seen a handful of times. The V gene is TRBV29-1, the J gene TRBJ2-6; weak D call: TRBD1 (6 bases). CDR1 is SQVTM, CDR2 ANQGSEA, per germline. The CDR3 extends over 14 amino acids. V was trimmed by 6 bases and J by 2 bases, leaving 11 bases between them. The CDR3 bases are TGCAGCGTGGCGACAGGAACTGGGGCCAACGTCCTGACTTTC. Translated, it gives CSVATGTGANVLTF.

This clone was seen ten or more times. The chain has TRBV30 and TRBJ1-3; TRBD1 is a possible D gene (6 bases). CDR1 is GTSNPN, CDR2 SVGIG, per germline (reference sequence). The V gene lost 0 bases and the J gene lost 3 bases, with 6 bases spanning the gap. CDR3 length equals 13 residues. CDR3 amino acids: CAWSVQGGNTIYF. The DNA for the CDR3 is TGTGCCTGGAGTGTACAGGGTGGAAACACCATATATTTT. Using reference TRBV30 and TRBJ1-3 for the parts outside the CDR3, the full variable domain is SQTIHQWPATLVQPVGSPLSLECTVEGTSNPNLYWYRQAAGRGLQLLFYSVGIGQISSEVPQNLSASRPQDRQFILSSKKLLLSDSGFYLCAWSVQGGNTIYFGEGSWLTVV.

The chain combines TRBV5-1 with TRBJ2-1, with 9 bases identical to TRBD1. The CDR3 is 16 amino acids. Trimming cost V 4 bases and J 10 bases; bases outside gene matches: 15. Germline V CDR1 and CDR2: SGHRS, YFSETQ. The CDR3 spells CASSIGQGSTGGEQFF. The CDR3, as DNA: TGCGCCAGCAGCATCGGACAGGGGAGTACCGGAGGCGAGCAGTTCTTC. Together with reference TRBV5-1 and TRBJ2-1, the CDR3 gives the full variable domain: KAGVTQTPRYLIKTRGQQVTLSCSPISGHRSVSWYQQTPGQGLQFLFEYFSETQRNKGNFPGRFSGRQFSNSRSEMNVSTLELGDSALYLCASSIGQGSTGGEQFFGPGTRLTVL.